This TCR beta chain originates from a study of identical twins. TCRdb recomputed calls from the 5' RACE reads with MiXCR, one row per CDR3 protein. The repertoire holds some 1,700,000 distinct CDR3 sequences, around 29% seen once, with roughly 0.3% in the top ten. The CDR3 length is 14 residues. The trim removed 3 bases at V and 4 bases at J, leaving 6 bases unmatched. The germline CDR1 and CDR2 sequences are DFQATT and SNEGSKA (reference sequence). The receptor was derived from a newborn girl in good health. Sequencing was carried out using cord blood. The chain joins TRBV20-1 to TRBJ2-3, with TRBD2 matching 8 bases. In DNA form, the CDR3 reads TGCAGTGCTAGCTCGGGGGGGGCGGCAGATACGCAGTATTTT. Translation: CSASSGGAADTQYF.